The 12 T cell receptor beta chains presented below share a single source sample, sequenced in a study of T cell responses to AZD1222 COVID-19 vaccine. Using immunoSEQ multiplex PCR, the repertoire was profiled, and TCRdb retains in-frame clones only, with some absent. The data show roughly 120,000 clones, under 95% seen once. The source material was peripheral blood, sampled on day 0 of AZD1222 vaccination. The receptors derive from an adult in good health.

The chain links TRBV7-9 to TRBJ2-2; maybe TRBD2 (5 bases). The CDR3 spans 16 residues. Per germline, CDR1 SEHNR and CDR2 FQNEAQ (reference sequence). The V gene lost 4 bases and the J gene lost 1 base, with 13 bases spanning the gap. The CDR3 here is CASSSPGLMNTGELFF. The DNA for the CDR3 is TGTGCCAGCAGCTCCCCAGGACTTATGAACACCGGGGAGCTGTTTTTT.

This chain links TRBV18 with TRBJ1-1, with 9 positions matching TRBD1. Germline CDR1 and CDR2: KGHSH and LQKENI. J gave up 5 bases and V 8 bases, and 6 bases lay outside the gene matches. The CDR3 covers 13 residues. The CDR3 DNA sequence: TGTGCCAGCCAGGGACAGGGCGGGACTGAAGCTTTCTTT. Translation gives CASQGQGGTEAFF.

V usage is TRBV3-1 (or the pseudogene TRBV3-2) and J usage is TRBJ1-5; D remains ambiguous. Germline values: CDR1 LGHDT, CDR2 YNNKEL (reference sequence). V was clipped by 4 bases and J by 0 bases, with 16 bases between them. The CDR3 consists of 17 residues. CDR3 in amino acids: CASSPGDRRYSNQPQHF. DNA for the CDR3: TGTGCCAGCAGCCCGGGTGATCGGCGGTATAGCAATCAGCCCCAGCATTTT.

The V call is TRBV11-3, the J call TRBJ2-3, with a possible D match to TRBD2 (5 bases). The CDR3 covers 15 residues. V was pared by 2 bases and J by 3 bases, with 12 bases between. Germline-derived CDR1 and CDR2 are SGHNT and YENEEA. This CDR3 reads CASSLRGSLTDTQYF. The CDR3 nucleotides read TGTGCCAGCAGCTTACGAGGGAGCCTAACAGATACGCAGTATTTT.

The J gene is TRBJ2-2, the V gene TRBV21-1; the table names TRBD2, a call not compared with the DNA. TRBV21-1 is a pseudogene locus. This CDR3 contains 13 residues. This CDR3 is CASSNRGTGELFF. In nucleotides, the CDR3 is TGTGCCAGCAGCAATCGGGGTACCGGGGAGCTGTTTTTT.

This chain links TRBV19 with TRBJ2-3, with 7 positions matching TRBD1. V was pared by 9 bases and J by 1 base, with 7 bases of the junction left unmatched. The length of the CDR3 is 14 residues. Germline V gives CDR1 LNHDA, CDR2 SQIVND (reference sequence). The CDR3 sequence: CASTTGFGTDTQYF. The CDR3 DNA follows: TGTGCCAGCACGACAGGGTTTGGCACAGATACGCAGTATTTT.

The V call is TRBV27, the J call TRBJ2-7; maybe TRBD1 (6 bases). The CDR3 sequence is 13 residues long. Germline loops: CDR1 MNHEY, CDR2 SMNVEV (reference sequence). V lost 6 bases to trimming and J lost 3 bases, with 12 bases between them. The CDR3 loop is CASSMGQLYEQYF. The CDR3 nucleotides read TGTGCCAGCAGCATGGGACAACTCTACGAGCAGTACTTC.

The CDR3 DNA reads as TGTGCCAGCAGCTTAAGGGGGGGACGACCCCGGGCGCAGTTCTTC. Translated, it gives CASSLRGGRPRAQFF. This chain joins TRBV5-6 and TRBJ2-1; D is possibly TRBD2 (7 bases). V lost 2 bases, J lost 12 bases, and 21 bases lay in between. The CDR3 covers 15 residues. CDR1 SGHDT and CDR2 YYEEEE come from the germline V gene. Full variable domain (remainder filled in from reference TRBV5-6 and TRBJ2-1): DAGVTQSPTHLIKTRGQQVTLRCSPKSGHDTVSWYQQALGQGPQFIFQYYEEEERQRGNFPDRFSGHQFPNYSSELNVNALLLGDSALYLCASSLRGGRPRAQFFGPGTRLTVL.

This chain links TRBV29-1 with TRBJ2-5; D might be TRBD2 (6 bases). From germline, CDR1 is SQVTM and CDR2 ANQGSEA. The CDR3 spans 14 residues. V gave up 8 bases and J gave up 5 bases, with 21 bases separating them. CDR3 protein: CSSRGGRGAETQYF. CDR3 coding DNA: TGCAGCTCTAGGGGAGGTCGGGGCGCGGAGACCCAGTACTTC.

In this sample, this clone turned up once. V and J are TRBV2 and TRBJ2-2; possible D gene TRBD2, 6 bases. The CDR3 is 15 residues long. The germline V and J ends were trimmed by 6 bases and 2 bases, with 13 bases remaining between them. CDR1 is SNHLY and CDR2 is FYNNEI in the germline V gene. CDR3 nucleotides: TGTGCCAGCAGACCCCAGGGACTCAACACCGGGGAGCTGTTTTTT. Amino acid sequence: CASRPQGLNTGELFF.

J is TRBJ2-2 and V is TRBV4-1; D not certain. Looked up from germline, CDR1 is MGHRA and CDR2 is YSYEKL. V was cut by 9 bases and J by 0 bases, with 8 bases left in between. The length of the CDR3 is 13 residues. CDR3 in DNA: TGCGCCAGTGCTCCCGCGAACACCGGGGAGCTGTTTTTT. Its protein product is CASAPANTGELFF.

There are a few counts of this clone. The chain employs TRBV11-2 and TRBJ2-7; D possibly uses TRBD1 or TRBD2 (5 bases each). V lost 1 base, J lost 0 bases, and 16 bases lay in between. This CDR3 comprises 17 residues. Per germline, CDR1 SGHAT and CDR2 FQNNGV. DNA for the CDR3: TGTGCCAGCAGCTTAGTCGTGGGGGACCTTTACTCCTACGAGCAGTACTTC. It yields the protein CASSLVVGDLYSYEQYF.